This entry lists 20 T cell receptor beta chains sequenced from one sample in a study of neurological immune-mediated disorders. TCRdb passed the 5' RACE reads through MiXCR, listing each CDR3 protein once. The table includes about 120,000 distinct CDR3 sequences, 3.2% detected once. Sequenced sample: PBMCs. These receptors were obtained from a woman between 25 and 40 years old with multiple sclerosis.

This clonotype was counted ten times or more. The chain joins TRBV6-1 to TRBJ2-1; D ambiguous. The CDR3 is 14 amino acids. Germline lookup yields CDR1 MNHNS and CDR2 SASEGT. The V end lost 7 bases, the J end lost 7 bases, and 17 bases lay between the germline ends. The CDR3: CASTVGQTVNEQFF. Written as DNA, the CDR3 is TGTGCCAGCACGGTCGGGCAGACCGTGAATGAGCAGTTCTTC.

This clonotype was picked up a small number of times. CDR3 sequence reads: CSASSGANTQYF. For the CDR3, the DNA is TGCAGTGCTAGTTCTGGGGCTAATACGCAGTATTTT. The chain links TRBV20-1 to TRBJ2-3, with D possibly being TRBD1 (5 bases). This CDR3 region has 12 residues. Germline assignment: CDR1 DFQATT and CDR2 SNEGSKA (reference sequence). Trimming cost V 3 bases and J 7 bases, with 11 bases left between them.

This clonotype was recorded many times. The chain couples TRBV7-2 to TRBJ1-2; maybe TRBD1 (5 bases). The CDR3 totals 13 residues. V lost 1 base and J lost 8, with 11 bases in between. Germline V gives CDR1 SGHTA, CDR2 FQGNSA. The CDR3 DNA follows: TGTGCCAGCAGCTTAGAGGGGCTAGGGGGCTACACCTTC. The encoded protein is CASSLEGLGGYTF.

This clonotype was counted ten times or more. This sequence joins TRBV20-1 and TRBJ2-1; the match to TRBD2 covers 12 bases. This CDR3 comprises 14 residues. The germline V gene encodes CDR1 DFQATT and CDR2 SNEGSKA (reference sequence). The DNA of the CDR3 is TGCAGAGCTGGACTAGCGGGACTTTACAATGAGCAGTTCTTC. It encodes CRAGLAGLYNEQFF.

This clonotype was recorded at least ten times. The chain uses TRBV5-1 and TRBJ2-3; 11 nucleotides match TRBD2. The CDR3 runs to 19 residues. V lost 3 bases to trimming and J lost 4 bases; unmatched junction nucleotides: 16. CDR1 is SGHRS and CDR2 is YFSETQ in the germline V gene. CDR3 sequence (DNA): TGCGCCAGCAGCTCCCCCACTAGCGGGGGAGGAGCGAGAGCAGATACGCAGTATTTT. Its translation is CASSSPTSGGGARADTQYF.

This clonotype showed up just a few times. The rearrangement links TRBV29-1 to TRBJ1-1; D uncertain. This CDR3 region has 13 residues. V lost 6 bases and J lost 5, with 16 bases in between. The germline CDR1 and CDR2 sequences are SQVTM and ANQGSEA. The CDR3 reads CSVCLEVETEAFF. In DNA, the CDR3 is TGCAGCGTCTGCTTGGAGGTTGAAACTGAAGCTTTCTTT.

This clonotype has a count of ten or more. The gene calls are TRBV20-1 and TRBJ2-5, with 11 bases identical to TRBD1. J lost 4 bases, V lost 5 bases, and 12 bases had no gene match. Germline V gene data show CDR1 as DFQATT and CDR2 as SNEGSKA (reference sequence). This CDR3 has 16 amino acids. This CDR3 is CSAHGTGGVMGETQYF. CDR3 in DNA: TGCAGTGCTCACGGGACAGGGGGAGTTATGGGAGAGACCCAGTACTTC.

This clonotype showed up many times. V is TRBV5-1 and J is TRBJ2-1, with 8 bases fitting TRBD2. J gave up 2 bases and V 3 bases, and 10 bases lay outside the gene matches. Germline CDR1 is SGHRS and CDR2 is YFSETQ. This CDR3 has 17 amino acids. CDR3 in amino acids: CASSSVPGLVTYNEQFF. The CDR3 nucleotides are TGCGCCAGCAGCTCGGTGCCGGGACTAGTCACCTACAATGAGCAGTTCTTC.

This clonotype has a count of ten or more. CDR3 DNA: TGTGCCAGCAGCCCTGGGGACAGGGCCTACGAGCAGTACTTC. This codes for CASSPGDRAYEQYF. This chain uses TRBV7-9 with TRBJ2-7; 9 bases align to TRBD1. The CDR3 has 14 amino acids. Unmatched junction bases numbered 4, after V lost 5 bases and J lost 2 bases. CDR1 and CDR2 (germline): SEHNR, FQNEAQ (reference sequence).

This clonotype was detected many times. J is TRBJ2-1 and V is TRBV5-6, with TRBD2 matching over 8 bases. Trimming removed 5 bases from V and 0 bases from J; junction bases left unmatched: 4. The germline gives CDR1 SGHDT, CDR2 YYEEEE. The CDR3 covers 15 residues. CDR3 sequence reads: CASSRSGSSYNEQFF. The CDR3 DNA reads TGTGCCAGCAGTCGAAGCGGGAGCTCCTACAATGAGCAGTTCTTC. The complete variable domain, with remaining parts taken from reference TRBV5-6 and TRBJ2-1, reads DAGVTQSPTHLIKTRGQQVTLRCSPKSGHDTVSWYQQALGQGPQFIFQYYEEEERQRGNFPDRFSGHQFPNYSSELNVNALLLGDSALYLCASSRSGSSYNEQFFGPGTRLTVL.

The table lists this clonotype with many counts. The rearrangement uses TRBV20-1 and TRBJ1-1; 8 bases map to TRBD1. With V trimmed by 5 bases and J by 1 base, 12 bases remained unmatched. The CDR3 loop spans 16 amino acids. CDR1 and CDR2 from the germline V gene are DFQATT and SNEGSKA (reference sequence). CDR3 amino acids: CSAPRGIGTGNTEAFF. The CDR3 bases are TGCAGTGCTCCCCGGGGAATCGGGACAGGGAACACTGAAGCTTTCTTT.

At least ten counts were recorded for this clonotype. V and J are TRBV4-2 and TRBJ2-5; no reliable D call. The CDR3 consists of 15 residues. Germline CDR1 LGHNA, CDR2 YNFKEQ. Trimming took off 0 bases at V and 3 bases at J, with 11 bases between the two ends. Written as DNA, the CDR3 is TGTGCCAGCAGCCAAGAGCCAGCAGCTGAAGAGACCCAGTACTTC. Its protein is CASSQEPAAEETQYF.

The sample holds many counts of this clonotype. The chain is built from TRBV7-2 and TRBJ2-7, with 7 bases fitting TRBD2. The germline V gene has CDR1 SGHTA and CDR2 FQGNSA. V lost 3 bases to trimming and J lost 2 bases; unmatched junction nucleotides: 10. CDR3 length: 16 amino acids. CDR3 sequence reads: CASSFGASGTAYEQYF. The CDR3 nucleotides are TGTGCCAGCAGCTTTGGGGCAAGCGGGACCGCCTACGAGCAGTACTTC.

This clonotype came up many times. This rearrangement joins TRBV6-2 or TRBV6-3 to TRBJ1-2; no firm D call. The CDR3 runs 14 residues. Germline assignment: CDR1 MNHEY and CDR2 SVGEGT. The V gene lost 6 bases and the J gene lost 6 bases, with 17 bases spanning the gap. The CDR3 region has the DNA TGTGCCAGCAGGGAGAGCGGAGCCCTAGATGGCTACACCTTC. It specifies CASRESGALDGYTF.

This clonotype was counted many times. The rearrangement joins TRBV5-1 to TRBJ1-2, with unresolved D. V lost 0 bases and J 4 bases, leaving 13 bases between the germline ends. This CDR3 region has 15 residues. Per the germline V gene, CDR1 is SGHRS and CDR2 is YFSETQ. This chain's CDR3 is CASSLDGGYLYGYTF. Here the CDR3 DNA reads TGCGCCAGCAGCTTGGACGGAGGGTATCTCTATGGCTACACCTTC.

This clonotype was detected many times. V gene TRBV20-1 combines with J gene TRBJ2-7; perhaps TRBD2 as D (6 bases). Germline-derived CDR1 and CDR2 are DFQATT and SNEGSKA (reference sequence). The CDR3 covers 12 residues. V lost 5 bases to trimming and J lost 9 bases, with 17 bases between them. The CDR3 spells CSAEFRRGGQYF. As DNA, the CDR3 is TGCAGTGCTGAATTCCGGCGGGGCGGGCAGTACTTC.

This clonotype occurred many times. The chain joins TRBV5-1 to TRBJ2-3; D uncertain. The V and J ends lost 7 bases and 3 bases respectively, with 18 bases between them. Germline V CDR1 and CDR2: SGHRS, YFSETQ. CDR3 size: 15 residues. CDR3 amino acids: CASRSIGTFTDTQYF. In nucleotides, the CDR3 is TGCGCCAGCCGCTCTATCGGTACCTTTACAGATACGCAGTATTTT.

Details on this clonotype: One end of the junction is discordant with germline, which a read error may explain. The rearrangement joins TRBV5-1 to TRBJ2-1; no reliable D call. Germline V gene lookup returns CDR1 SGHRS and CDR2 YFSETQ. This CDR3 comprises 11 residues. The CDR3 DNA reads TGCGACAGCAGCTTGGACAATGAGCAGTTCTTC. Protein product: CDSSLDNEQFF.

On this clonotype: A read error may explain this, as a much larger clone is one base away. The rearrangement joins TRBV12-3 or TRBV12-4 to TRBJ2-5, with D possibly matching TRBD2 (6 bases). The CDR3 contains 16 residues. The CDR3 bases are TGTGTCAGCAGTTTCGAAACGGCGGGGAGGCAAGAGACCCAGTACTTC. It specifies CVSSFETAGRQETQYF.

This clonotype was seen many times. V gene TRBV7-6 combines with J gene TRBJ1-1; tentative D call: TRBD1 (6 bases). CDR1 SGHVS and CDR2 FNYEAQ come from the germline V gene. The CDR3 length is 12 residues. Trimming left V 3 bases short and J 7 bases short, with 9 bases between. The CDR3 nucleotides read TGTGCCAGCAGCTTGACAGGCGGTGAAGCTTTCTTT. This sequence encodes CASSLTGGEAFF. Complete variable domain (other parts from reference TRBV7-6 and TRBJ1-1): GAGVSQSPRYKVTKRGQDVALRCDPISGHVSLYWYRQALGQGPEFLTYFNYEAQQDKSGLPNDRFSAERPEGSISTLTIQRTEQRDSAMYRCASSLTGGEAFFGQGTRLTVV.